This T cell receptor beta chain was profiled in a study of memory CD4+ T cells and cytomegalovirus serostatus. Study context: Donors were healthy Belgian adults, 9 CMV seropositive and roughly 25 seronegative.

Measured with immunoSEQ multiplex PCR; TCRdb has only the in-frame clones, and not every one. The profile shows about 61,000 clones, around 80% of them singletons. The sort gate was single viable CD3+CD4+CD8-CD45RO+ cells for memory CD4+ T cells. CD4+ T cells were isolated by positive magnetic selection. CDR3 length equals 15 residues. CDR1 MNHEY and CDR2 SMNVEV come from the germline V gene (reference sequence). The V end lost 2 bases, the J end lost 4 bases, and 14 bases lay between the germline ends. V is TRBV27 and J is TRBJ1-2; D is perhaps TRBD1 (6 bases). The specimen was memory CD4+ T cells from blood. The source is an adult in good health and CMV-seronegative. Some clones in this sample may be carry-over from other donors' samples. This CDR3 reads CASSLRRGGGYGYTF. The CDR3 DNA follows: TGTGCCAGCAGTTTACGGCGAGGGGGGGGCTATGGCTACACCTTC.